Detailed here is one T cell receptor (beta chain). The antigen it recognizes is unknown. No base qualities exist here, and no much larger clone lies one base off it. This entry is derived from a study of blood T cell repertoires in COVID-19 (dated by TCRdb to 2019 to 2021). Turning to the overall study: Samples covering the acute and convalescent phases of COVID-19 were provided by collaborators in the United States, Italy and Spain. Nearly every sample came with metadata listing a de-identified subject ID, COVID-19 status, age in years and sex. The dataset comprised deeply sampled blood TCRbeta repertoires from subjects exposed to, actively infected with, or recovered from COVID-19. The material from the prospective study consisted of cDNA or gDNA derived from T cells, B-cell-depleted T cells, or PBMCs. The repertoires were released in a freely available public database intended as a resource for research on the immune response to SARS-CoV-2. Where available, HLA class I and class II types were taken from metadata supplied by the sample provider and were not determined by assay-based typing. The samples were drawn from the first 160 participants of the ongoing ImmuneRACE study and from 1,254 subjects provided by 6 global collaborators.

Each collaborating institution followed its own protocols to collect whole blood in K2EDTA tubes. For TCRbeta analysis, collaborator samples were shipped as frozen whole blood, as isolated PBMCs, or as DNA extracted from either sample type. At the junction V is shortened by 3 bases and J by 6 bases; bases outside the gene matches: 6. Sequences LGHNA (CDR1) and YSLEER (CDR2) are obtained from the germline V gene. From the cysteine up to the phenylalanine, the CDR3 has a length of 15 residues. The entry retains the CDR3 DNA only, 45 bases that are in frame from base 1. The full study reports these points: The quantity of clinical and demographic metadata differed by source and by participant and was supplied without curation.

TCRbeta CDR3 regions were amplified from genomic DNA by means of the immunoSEQ Assay, a bias-controlled multiplex PCR. The original methods were these. The number of nucleated cells in each sample was estimated by amplification of reference gene primers within the assay. To quantify the absolute abundance of each unique TCRbeta CDR3 rearrangement, sequence reads were collapsed and filtered. For each sample, productive Simpson clonality was calculated as the square root of Simpson's diversity index over productive rearrangements. The table comes from immuneACCESS by way of TCRdb, which keeps in-frame sequences with V and J called. Part of the clones is missing from these tables; in studies checked, under half for an unresolved V gene and the rest for unknown reasons. The V and J calls and clone size come from that table; D and trimming were worked out from the DNA. The sample table contains roughly 120,000 clones; only one count was recorded for around 90% of them. Together, the top ten hold 4% to 5.5% of the sample.

Recombination connected TRBV4-3 to TRBJ2-1; TRBD2 aligns with 9 central bases. The material sequenced was peripheral blood. This receptor was taken from a woman aged 50 to 60 with acute or convalescent COVID-19. This receptor carries the CDR3 CASSQELAGVNEQFF. The nucleotides are TGCGCCAGCAGCCAGGAATTAGCGGGAGTCAATGAGCAGTTCTTC.